The T cell receptor (beta chain) under discussion was sequenced for a study of T-cell memory formation after mild COVID-19. Study context: Each donor largely had its own TCR clusters.

Germline CDR1 is SGDLS and CDR2 is YYNGEE. The CDR3 sequence is 13 residues long. V lost 4 bases, J lost 7 bases, and 12 bases lay in between. General study findings and limits: Mainly CM and EM harbored the contracting CD4+ clones; mainly EMRA harbored the CD8+ ones. Among clones contracting day 15 to 85, CD4/CD8 was balanced, whereas later expanders leaned CD4+.

TCRdb ran MiXCR on the 5' RACE reads and lists one entry per CDR3 protein. The sample has 300,000 to 400,000 distinct CDR3 sequences; roughly 13% are singletons. This clonotype was observed a few times. The antigen is undetermined. The receptor comes from a man younger than 35 who had mild COVID-19 (a few samples of this study predate the infection). Cell type and time point are not known. The sample taken for sequencing was PBMCs or a T cell subset sorted from them (not recorded which). The chain couples TRBV9 to TRBJ1-3; D is unresolved. The DNA of the CDR3 is TGTGCCAGCAGCTCCTCGAATAGGAACACCATATATTTT. It translates to CASSSSNRNTIYF. Using reference TRBV9 and TRBJ1-3 for the parts outside the CDR3, the full variable domain is DSGVTQTPKHLITATGQRVTLRCSPRSGDLSVYWYQQSLDQGLQFLIQYYNGEERAKGNILERFSAQQFPDLHSELNLSSLELGDSALYFCASSSSNRNTIYFGEGSWLTVV.